Shown below are 31 T cell receptor beta chains from a single sample sequenced in a study of blood T cell repertoires in COVID-19. Method: immunoSEQ multiplex PCR; TCRdb's copy keeps in-frame clones and lacks some. The sample shows roughly 320,000 clones, 90% to 95% of them seen only once. The sequenced sample consisted of PBMCs or T cells enriched from blood (not recorded which). Receptors were obtained from a woman aged 30 to 39 who had been exposed to COVID-19.

This clone was seen a few times. The chain carries TRBV29-1 and TRBJ1-4; tentative D call: TRBD1 (6 bases). Between the trimmed V and J ends, which lost 7 bases and 4 bases, there was a span of 19 bases. CDR1 SQVTM and CDR2 ANQGSEA come from the germline V gene. CDR3 length: 15 amino acids. The CDR3 bases are TGCAGCGCGTCACGAACAGGGCCCGATAATGAAAAACTGTTTTTT. It is translated as CSASRTGPDNEKLFF.

J is TRBJ2-4 and V is TRBV7-2; D is undetermined. The germline V gene encodes CDR1 SGHTA and CDR2 FQGNSA. The CDR3 has 12 amino acids. V was pared by 1 base and J by 9 bases, with 7 bases between. CDR3 nucleotide sequence: TGTGCCAGCAGCTTAGAGCCCCCCATTCAGTACTTC. It specifies CASSLEPPIQYF.

This clone was observed a single time. V is TRBV18 and J is TRBJ1-3; weak D call: TRBD1 (6 bases). The V gene lost 3 bases and the J gene lost 8 bases, with 14 bases spanning the gap. The length of the CDR3 is 14 residues. Germline CDR1 KGHSH, CDR2 LQKENI. In DNA form, the CDR3 reads TGTGCCAGCTCACCGGGACACTTAATAGACACCATATATTTT. Translated, it gives CASSPGHLIDTIYF.

V usage is TRBV4-2 and J usage is TRBJ1-2; 7 bases agree with TRBD1. This CDR3 contains 15 residues. Unmatched junction bases numbered 6, after V lost 0 bases and J lost 5 bases. The germline V gene has CDR1 LGHNA and CDR2 YNFKEQ. CDR3 protein: CASSQDRDRAYGYTF. DNA for the CDR3: TGTGCCAGCAGCCAAGATCGCGACAGGGCGTATGGCTACACCTTC.

The chain uses TRBV4-2 and TRBJ1-1, with 9 nucleotides matching TRBD1. This CDR3 has 17 residues. Germline V CDR1 and CDR2: LGHNA, YNFKEQ. J lost 5 bases, V lost 4 bases, and 14 bases had no gene match. The CDR3 bases are TGTGCCAGCAGCCTACTTCTACAGGGGGCAGGGAGGACTGAAGCTTTCTTT. Translating gives CASSLLLQGAGRTEAFF.

This chain joins TRBV6-2 or TRBV6-3 and TRBJ2-1, with D possibly TRBD1 on 6 matching bases. Trimming left V 2 bases short and J 9 bases short, with 11 bases between. Germline V gives CDR1 MNHEY, CDR2 SVGEGT. The CDR3 loop spans 13 amino acids. CDR3 in DNA: TGTGCCAGCAGTTACCTGGGGGCAGTTGAGCAGTTCTTC. Translation gives CASSYLGAVEQFF.

The CDR3 nucleotides are TGTGCCAGCATTACCGAGGGAGTCGCTTTCTTT. Its protein product is CASITEGVAFF. The V and J genes are TRBV12-3 or TRBV12-4 and TRBJ1-1; D call uncertain. V lost 7 bases and J 11 bases, leaving 14 bases between the germline ends. There are 11 residues in the CDR3.

This clone was seen a handful of times. The chain combines TRBV5-6 with TRBJ2-3; maybe TRBD2 (6 bases). This CDR3 spans 15 amino acids. Germline CDR1 SGHDT, CDR2 YYEEEE. V shed 2 bases and J shed 1 base, with 11 bases lying between them. This CDR3 reads CASSFAPGGTDTQYF. The CDR3 coding sequence is TGTGCCAGCAGCTTCGCGCCGGGGGGCACAGATACGCAGTATTTT.

The chain combines TRBV5-6 with TRBJ2-4; 7 bases agree with TRBD2. This CDR3 comprises 17 residues. Germline-derived CDR1 and CDR2 are SGHDT and YYEEEE. Losses at the gene ends were 3 bases for V and 9 bases for J; bases not matched to a gene: 18. The DNA of the CDR3 is TGTGCCAGCAGCTCAGGCGCCGGGACTAACGTCCGTGGCATTCAGTACTTC. Its translation: CASSSGAGTNVRGIQYF. The full variable domain, rest sourced from reference TRBV5-6 and TRBJ2-4, is DAGVTQSPTHLIKTRGQQVTLRCSPKSGHDTVSWYQQALGQGPQFIFQYYEEEERQRGNFPDRFSGHQFPNYSSELNVNALLLGDSALYLCASSSGAGTNVRGIQYFGAGTRLSVL.

The V gene is TRBV5-1, the J gene TRBJ1-1; D is perhaps TRBD1 (5 bases). The germline CDR1 and CDR2 sequences are SGHRS and YFSETQ. CDR3 length: 14 residues. Trimming removed 0 bases at V and 3 bases at J, with 9 bases between. Written as DNA, the CDR3 is TGCGCCAGCAGCTTGGTGGGGCCCGACACTGAAGCTTTCTTT. The encoded protein is CASSLVGPDTEAFF.

The rearrangement uses TRBV12-3 or TRBV12-4 and TRBJ1-1; unclear D gene. The V end lost 8 bases, the J end lost 7 bases, and 17 bases lay between the germline ends. The CDR3 length is 13 residues. CDR3 coding DNA: TGTGCCAGCCAGATTGTCGACGGGATTGAAGCTTTCTTT. Protein product: CASQIVDGIEAFF.

This clone has a handful of counts. The chain combines TRBV7-2 with TRBJ2-7; TRBD2 aligns across 12 bases. J lost 2 bases, V lost 6 bases, and 5 bases had no gene match. CDR1 and CDR2 (germline): SGHTA, FQGNSA. This CDR3 has 15 amino acids. CDR3 sequence (DNA): TGTGCCAGCAGTTCCAGGACTAGCGGGACCTACGAGCAGTACTTC. Its translation is CASSSRTSGTYEQYF.

This clone was observed once. V usage is TRBV12-3 or TRBV12-4 and J usage is TRBJ2-7, with D possibly matching TRBD2 (6 bases). The length of the CDR3 is 13 residues. V lost 3 bases and J lost 2, with 8 bases in between. CDR3 sequence (DNA): TGTGCCAGCAGTTTTGGGGAGGCCTACGAGCAGTACTTC. Amino acids: CASSFGEAYEQYF.

V gene TRBV18 combines with J gene TRBJ2-7, with 8 bases lining up with TRBD2. Trimming at V came to 2 bases and at J to 5 bases, leaving 11 bases not matched to a gene. The CDR3 loop spans 16 amino acids. Germline CDR1 reads KGHSH; CDR2 reads LQKENI. The CDR3 sequence is CASSPGGSGAPHEQYF. In DNA form, the CDR3 reads TGTGCCAGCTCACCAGGGGGTAGCGGGGCCCCCCACGAGCAGTACTTC. The whole variable domain, filled in from reference TRBV18 and TRBJ2-7, reads NAGVMQNPRHLVRRRGQEARLRCSPMKGHSHVYWYRQLPEEGLKFMVYLQKENIIDESGMPKERFSAEFPKEGPSILRIQQVVRGDSAAYFCASSPGGSGAPHEQYFGPGTRLTVT.

V usage is TRBV12-1 and J usage is TRBJ2-7; TRBD1, the D gene given by the table, was not confirmed from the DNA. TRBV12-1 is classified as a pseudogene. CDR3 length: 14 residues. The CDR3 is CASSFAAGFSEQYF. CDR3 bases: TGTGCCAGCAGCTTTGCAGCAGGGTTCTCCGAGCAGTACTTC.

This sequence joins TRBV4-2 and TRBJ1-1; perhaps TRBD1 as D (6 bases). The ends were cut back, 4 bases at V and 1 base at J, with 13 bases in the middle. Germline-derived CDR1 and CDR2 are LGHNA and YNFKEQ. The CDR3 sequence is 15 residues long. The CDR3 DNA is TGTGCCAGCAGCCCTCTAGGGGGAAGGAACACTGAAGCTTTCTTT. Translated, it gives CASSPLGGRNTEAFF.

The chain links TRBV5-5 to TRBJ1-6; tentatively, D is TRBD1 (5 bases). The V gene lost 4 bases and the J gene lost 2 bases, with 19 bases spanning the gap. This CDR3 has 18 amino acids. Germline CDR1 SGHKS, CDR2 YYEKEE (reference sequence). CDR3 in amino acids: CASSRSGGDWPYNSPLHF. The DNA for the CDR3 is TGTGCCAGCAGCCGCTCTGGGGGGGACTGGCCCTATAATTCACCCCTCCACTTT. Variable domain in full (rest from reference TRBV5-5 and TRBJ1-6): DAGVTQSPTHLIKTRGQQVTLRCSPISGHKSVSWYQQVLGQGPQFIFQYYEKEERGRGNFPDRFSARQFPNYSSELNVNALLLGDSALYLCASSRSGGDWPYNSPLHFGNGTRLTVT.

This chain connects TRBV19 to TRBJ1-1, with 7 bases identical to TRBD1. Trimming cost V 5 bases and J 0 bases; bases outside gene matches: 6. Germline-derived CDR1 and CDR2 are LNHDA and SQIVND (reference sequence). The CDR3 consists of 15 residues. CDR3: CASSARTGLNTEAFF. In DNA form, the CDR3 reads TGTGCCAGTAGTGCACGGACAGGTTTGAACACTGAAGCTTTCTTT.

This clone was seen only once. The V call is TRBV2, the J call TRBJ1-2, with TRBD1 identical over 7 bases. Germline loops: CDR1 SNHLY, CDR2 FYNNEI. J lost 4 bases, V lost 4 bases, and 9 bases had no gene match. The CDR3 is 15 amino acids. In DNA, the CDR3 is TGTGCCAGCAGTGTTAGGGCAGGGGGTCCCTATGGCTACACCTTC. Translated, it gives CASSVRAGGPYGYTF.

A single count supports this clone. This rearrangement joins TRBV5-4 to TRBJ1-1; 11 bases agree with TRBD1. J was trimmed by 8 bases and V by 5 bases; bases with no gene match: 14. The CDR3 loop spans 16 amino acids. The germline gives CDR1 SGHNT, CDR2 YYREEE (reference sequence). In nucleotides, the CDR3 is TGTGCCAGCAGAACCGGGACAGGGGGACCTGGGAGAGAAGCTTTCTTT. As protein: CASRTGTGGPGREAFF.

This clone was detected once. V is TRBV25-1 and J is TRBJ2-1; possibly TRBD1 for D (6 bases). This CDR3 spans 15 amino acids. Looked up from germline, CDR1 is MGHDK and CDR2 is SYGVNS. The V and J ends lost 6 bases and 7 bases respectively, with 19 bases between them. As DNA, the CDR3 is TGTGCCAGCAGCCCCAGGACAGTAGATGAAAATGAGCAGTTCTTC. Amino acids: CASSPRTVDENEQFF.

The chain is built from TRBV5-6 and TRBJ2-1, with D perhaps TRBD2 (5 bases). The CDR3 contains 12 residues. Trimming shortened V by 0 bases and J by 9 bases, and 7 bases separated the two germline ends. Germline V gives CDR1 SGHDT, CDR2 YYEEEE. Here the CDR3 DNA reads TGTGCCAGCAGCTTGGGGCGGGTTGAGCAGTTCTTC. This translates into CASSLGRVEQFF.

This clone has a count of ten or more. CDR3 amino acids: CASSSRQGMITEAFF. CDR3 bases: TGTGCCAGTAGTTCCCGACAGGGAATGATCACTGAAGCTTTCTTT. The V and J genes are TRBV19 and TRBJ1-1, with 7 bases that match TRBD1. CDR3 length: 15 residues. Germline trimming cut 5 bases from V and 4 bases from J; bases unmatched to any gene: 10. Germline values: CDR1 LNHDA, CDR2 SQIVND (reference sequence). Full variable domain (remainder filled in from reference TRBV19 and TRBJ1-1): DGGITQSPKYLFRKEGQNVTLSCEQNLNHDAMYWYRQDPGQGLRLIYYSQIVNDFQKGDIAEGYSVSREKKESFPLTVTSAQKNPTAFYLCASSSRQGMITEAFFGQGTRLTVV.

The chain recombines TRBV7-9 with TRBJ1-3, with D possibly being TRBD1 (6 bases). V shed 3 bases and J shed 0 bases, with 12 bases lying between them. The CDR3 length is 16 residues. CDR1 and CDR2 from the germline V gene are SEHNR and FQNEAQ (reference sequence). Written as DNA, the CDR3 is TGTGCCAGCAGCTTCCGGACAGCCTTCTCTGGAAACACCATATATTTT. Translated, it gives CASSFRTAFSGNTIYF.

The V gene is TRBV5-4, the J gene TRBJ2-7, with 11 bases identical to TRBD1. This CDR3 spans 16 amino acids. Germline CDR1 and CDR2: SGHNT and YYREEE (reference sequence). V lost 3 bases, J lost 2 bases, and 7 bases stayed unmatched. This CDR3 is CASSYTGTGGTYEQYF. The CDR3 bases are TGTGCCAGCAGCTATACCGGGACAGGGGGTACCTACGAGCAGTACTTC.

The chain employs TRBV5-6 and TRBJ2-1; 7 bases line up with TRBD1. The CDR3 contains 13 residues. The germline gives CDR1 SGHDT, CDR2 YYEEEE. The junction had 2 bases not matched to a gene; V was cut back by 2 bases and J by 6 bases. CDR3 residues: CASSFPGGNEQFF. CDR3 coding DNA: TGTGCCAGCAGCTTCCCAGGGGGCAATGAGCAGTTCTTC.

The chain links TRBV7-8 to TRBJ1-2; 7 bases map to TRBD1. The germline V gene encodes CDR1 SGHVS and CDR2 FQNEAQ. The CDR3 is 14 amino acids. Trimming removed 5 bases from V and 8 bases from J; junction bases left unmatched: 11. CDR3 region: CASSPRTGRGGYTF. The CDR3 nucleotides read TGTGCCAGCAGCCCCCGGACAGGCCGCGGAGGCTACACCTTC.

The J gene is TRBJ1-2, the V gene TRBV6-5; TRBD1 matches at 7 bases. Germline CDR1 MNHEY, CDR2 SVGAGI. The junction had 7 bases not matched to a gene; V was cut back by 5 bases and J by 1 base. This CDR3 region has 15 residues. DNA for the CDR3: TGTGCCAGCAGTACCGCCGGGACAGTTAACTATGGCTACACCTTC. This sequence encodes CASSTAGTVNYGYTF.

The chain couples TRBV2 to TRBJ1-2, with 8 nucleotides matching TRBD1. Unmatched junction bases numbered 16, after V lost 6 bases and J lost 1 base. This CDR3 has 18 amino acids. Per germline, CDR1 SNHLY and CDR2 FYNNEI. CDR3 sequence: CASRGTGWEGTNNYGYTF. CDR3 sequence (DNA): TGTGCCAGCAGGGGGACAGGTTGGGAAGGGACAAATAACTATGGCTACACCTTC. Combining the CDR3 with reference TRBV2 and TRBJ1-2 gives the whole variable domain EPEVTQTPSHQVTQMGQEVILRCVPISNHLYFYWYRQILGQKVEFLVSFYNNEISEKSEIFDDQFSVERPDGSNFTLKIRSTKLEDSAMYFCASRGTGWEGTNNYGYTFGSGTRLTVV.

This chain links TRBV3-1 (or the pseudogene TRBV3-2) with TRBJ2-5, with 7 bases fitting TRBD2. Germline V gene sequence: CDR1 LGHDT, CDR2 YNNKEL (reference sequence). Germline trimming cut 4 bases from V and 5 bases from J; bases unmatched to any gene: 10. The CDR3 extends over 15 amino acids. The CDR3 spells CASSLTSVRGETQYF. CDR3 DNA sequence: TGTGCCAGCAGCCTCACTAGCGTCCGGGGGGAGACCCAGTACTTC.

The V gene is TRBV27, the J gene TRBJ2-3, with a tentative D call TRBD2 (5 bases). Germline loops: CDR1 MNHEY, CDR2 SMNVEV (reference sequence). This CDR3 is 13 amino acids long. V lost 6 bases and J 0 bases, leaving 7 bases between the germline ends. The CDR3 DNA sequence: TGTGCCAGCAGCAGAGGGAGCACAGATACGCAGTATTTT. Translation: CASSRGSTDTQYF.